This TCR beta chain was captured by sequencing in a study of blood T cell repertoires in COVID-19. Using immunoSEQ multiplex PCR, the repertoire was profiled, and TCRdb retains in-frame clones only, with some absent. The sample contains under 200,000 clones, roughly 84% of which appear only once. The V gene lost 2 bases and the J gene lost 4 bases, with 8 bases spanning the gap. The CDR3 has 13 residues. The chain recombines TRBV12-3 or TRBV12-4 with TRBJ1-2; D possibly corresponds to TRBD1 (5 bases). The material sequenced was peripheral blood. This clonotype was sampled from a human donor in a cohort sampled during active COVID-19. The CDR3 here is CASSLRGSYGYTF. CDR3 coding DNA: TGTGCCAGCAGTTTAAGGGGATCCTATGGCTACACCTTC.